Each of the 25 T cell receptor beta chains below was sequenced from the same sample in a study of blood T cell repertoires in COVID-19 (TCRdb year 2020). Library prep was done by the immunoSEQ multiplex PCR assay. What TCRdb holds here is the immuneACCESS table cut down to in-frame rearrangements. Part of the clones is not present; checked against another copy, under half of the missing clones reflect an unresolved V gene, and the others are unexplained. For this sample the table gives over 150,000 clones, of which around 87% were detected only once. Jointly, the top ten make up around 2.3% of the sample. Sequencing used PBMCs or T cells enriched from blood (not recorded which). The receptor set was obtained from a woman aged 25 to 39 who had recovered from COVID-19.

The count of this clone is one. The chain couples TRBV2 to TRBJ1-2, with D perhaps TRBD1 (6 bases). Germline values: CDR1 SNHLY, CDR2 FYNNEI. V dropped 1 base and J dropped 6 bases, with 15 bases sitting between them. The CDR3 totals 15 residues. The CDR3 here is CASSEGGPYKNGYTF. In nucleotides, the CDR3 is TGTGCCAGCAGTGAAGGGGGGCCATACAAGAATGGCTACACCTTC.

This clone came up once. The chain is built from TRBV3-1 (or the pseudogene TRBV3-2) and TRBJ1-2; 7 nucleotides align to TRBD1. Germline trimming cut 4 bases from V and 8 bases from J; bases unmatched to any gene: 4. CDR3 length: 12 amino acids. Germline CDR1 LGHDT, CDR2 YNNKEL (reference sequence). The CDR3 bases are TGTGCCAGCAGCCTGACAGGGTTCGGCTACACCTTC. It codes for CASSLTGFGYTF.

V usage is TRBV4-1 and J usage is TRBJ1-2; D not resolved. CDR1 and CDR2 from the germline V gene are MGHRA and YSYEKL. Trimming pared 0 bases from V and 4 bases from J, leaving 12 bases between. This CDR3 region has 15 residues. CDR3 sequence (DNA): TGCGCCAGCAGCCAAGATAGTTGGGCAAGCTATGGCTACACCTTC. This sequence encodes CASSQDSWASYGYTF.

The V gene is TRBV27, the J gene TRBJ1-1; D is perhaps TRBD1 (5 bases). Germline V gene lookup returns CDR1 MNHEY and CDR2 SMNVEV (reference sequence). V was cut by 4 bases and J by 0 bases, with 15 bases left in between. CDR3 length equals 16 residues. The CDR3 loop is CASSSSGANMNTEAFF. Written as DNA, the CDR3 is TGTGCCAGCAGTTCTAGCGGGGCCAACATGAACACTGAAGCTTTCTTT.

This clone occurred once. The V call is TRBV13, the J call TRBJ1-1; 12 nucleotides match TRBD1. Trimming cost V 4 bases and J 11 bases; bases outside gene matches: 8. There are 14 residues in the CDR3. Germline loops: CDR1 PRHDT, CDR2 FYEKMQ (reference sequence). CDR3 nucleotides: TGTGCCAGCAGCTCCCTGGGACAGGGGGCTAGGGCTTTCTTT. Protein sequence: CASSSLGQGARAFF.

This chain joins TRBV7-2 and TRBJ1-4, with D maybe TRBD1 (5 bases). V lost 2 bases and J lost 3, with 10 bases in between. Germline V gene data show CDR1 as SGHTA and CDR2 as FQGNSA. CDR3 size: 15 residues. The CDR3 DNA follows: TGTGCCAGCAGCTTATTTGGGACTTCTAATGAAAAACTGTTTTTT. This sequence encodes CASSLFGTSNEKLFF.

The chain couples TRBV5-6 to TRBJ2-5; tentatively, D is TRBD2 (6 bases). This CDR3 comprises 14 residues. V was pared by 5 bases and J by 4 bases, with 15 bases between. Germline loops: CDR1 SGHDT, CDR2 YYEEEE. The CDR3 nucleotides read TGTGCCAGCAGTTCACGGACGGGAGCAGAGACCCAGTACTTC. It translates to CASSSRTGAETQYF.

The chain couples TRBV10-2 to TRBJ2-1; 12 bases agree with TRBD2. Looked up from germline, CDR1 is WSHSY and CDR2 is SAAADI. CDR3 size: 14 residues. The J segment lost 9 bases and the V segment lost 6 bases, leaving 6 bases of the junction unmatched. CDR3 DNA: TGCGCCAGCAGACCTAGCGGGGGGGCAGGTGAGCAGTTCTTC. Protein sequence: CASRPSGGAGEQFF.

The chain joins TRBV30 to TRBJ1-3; D unclear. Germline CDR1 reads GTSNPN; CDR2 reads SVGIG (reference sequence). The V and J ends lost 3 bases and 0 bases respectively, with 12 bases between them. This CDR3 contains 15 residues. The CDR3, as DNA: TGTGCCTGGAGATTTGGACTGAGCTCTGGAAACACCATATATTTT. This translates into CAWRFGLSSGNTIYF.

V usage is TRBV7-9 and J usage is TRBJ2-5; weak D call: TRBD1 (6 bases). Looked up from germline, CDR1 is SEHNR and CDR2 is FQNEAQ (reference sequence). Trimming left V 1 base short and J 4 bases short, with 10 bases between. The CDR3 has 14 residues. CDR3 in amino acids: CASSLVTGLETQYF. CDR3 in DNA: TGTGCCAGCAGCTTAGTTACAGGGCTAGAGACCCAGTACTTC.

The chain has TRBV7-9 and TRBJ2-2; TRBD1 aligns across 9 bases. V gave up 11 bases and J gave up 1 base; unmatched junction bases: 11. Germline assignment: CDR1 SEHNR and CDR2 FQNEAQ (reference sequence). This CDR3 comprises 16 residues. DNA of the CDR3: TGTGCCGGGGAACCGGACAGGGGCATGAACACCGGGGAGCTGTTTTTT. This encodes CAGEPDRGMNTGELFF.

The rearrangement links TRBV7-9 to TRBJ1-2; D ambiguous. Trimming took off 1 base at V and 6 bases at J, with 15 bases between the two ends. Germline CDR1 reads SEHNR; CDR2 reads FQNEAQ (reference sequence). The CDR3 runs to 15 residues. The chain's CDR3 is CASSLVDSGLDGYTF. Here the CDR3 DNA reads TGTGCCAGCAGCTTAGTGGACTCCGGACTCGATGGCTACACCTTC.

The rearrangement uses TRBV13 and TRBJ1-2; 8 bases match TRBD1. V lost 4 bases to trimming and J lost 0 bases; unmatched junction nucleotides: 10. CDR3 size: 17 residues. The germline gives CDR1 PRHDT, CDR2 FYEKMQ (reference sequence). The CDR3 loop reads CASSSAQGAPANYGYTF. CDR3 nucleotide sequence: TGTGCCAGCAGCTCGGCCCAGGGGGCCCCCGCTAACTATGGCTACACCTTC.

The V and J genes are TRBV4-2 and TRBJ2-5, with 7 bases identical to TRBD2. Germline V gives CDR1 LGHNA, CDR2 YNFKEQ. The CDR3 has 15 amino acids. V was pared by 4 bases and J by 5 bases, with 10 bases of the junction left unmatched. The CDR3: CASSPDPGGGETQYF. The CDR3, as DNA: TGTGCCAGCAGCCCAGACCCGGGAGGCGGGGAGACCCAGTACTTC.

The chain combines TRBV6-2 or TRBV6-3 with TRBJ1-5, with TRBD1 matching 8 bases. Germline V gives CDR1 MNHEY, CDR2 SVGEGT. Trimming removed 5 bases from V and 0 bases from J; junction bases left unmatched: 3. This CDR3 is 15 amino acids long. This CDR3 is CASSRTGLSNQPQHF. The DNA for the CDR3 is TGTGCCAGCAGTCGGACAGGGCTTAGCAATCAGCCCCAGCATTTT.

The rearrangement links TRBV7-2 to TRBJ1-6; 7 bases map to TRBD1. Unmatched junction bases numbered 8, after V lost 5 bases and J lost 4 bases. Germline loops: CDR1 SGHTA, CDR2 FQGNSA. This CDR3 comprises 16 residues. CDR3 sequence reads: CASSPLVQGYNSPLHF. In DNA form, the CDR3 reads TGTGCCAGCAGCCCCCTGGTACAGGGGTATAATTCACCCCTCCACTTT.

This clone has a handful of counts. CDR3 nucleotide sequence: TGTGCCAGCAGCCCATGGGACAGGGTGAACACTGAAGCTTTCTTT. It encodes CASSPWDRVNTEAFF. The chain employs TRBV11-2 and TRBJ1-1; 9 bases are a match to TRBD1. Germline V lookup: CDR1 SGHAT, CDR2 FQNNGV. There are 15 residues in the CDR3. Trimming took 5 bases from V and 0 from J; bases not matched to a gene: 4.

The chain is built from TRBV29-1 and TRBJ1-2; TRBD1 matches 7 bases. Germline trimming cut 6 bases from V and 4 bases from J; bases unmatched to any gene: 8. CDR3 length: 13 amino acids. Germline V lookup: CDR1 SQVTM, CDR2 ANQGSEA. CDR3 amino acids: CSVRQGGGYGYTF. The CDR3, as DNA: TGCAGCGTCCGACAGGGAGGCGGCTATGGCTACACCTTC.

As DNA, the CDR3 is TGTGCCAGCAGTAAACAGGGCTCTAATGAAAAACTGTTTTTT. Translating gives CASSKQGSNEKLFF. This chain connects TRBV27 to TRBJ1-4; possible D gene TRBD1, 6 bases. The CDR3 loop spans 14 amino acids. CDR1 is MNHEY and CDR2 is SMNVEV in the germline V gene (reference sequence). V lost 5 bases, J lost 3 bases, and 10 bases lay in between.

The rearrangement uses TRBV5-8 and TRBJ1-2; 8 bases are shared with TRBD1. After removal of 3 bases from V and 6 bases from J, the junction contained 4 bases not matched to a gene. The CDR3 loop spans 13 amino acids. Germline assignment: CDR1 SGHTS and CDR2 YDEGEE. This CDR3 reads CASSSQGEDGYTF. The CDR3 coding sequence is TGTGCCAGCAGCTCACAGGGGGAGGATGGCTACACCTTC.

The chain links TRBV19 to TRBJ2-6; possible D gene TRBD1, 6 bases. Per germline, CDR1 LNHDA and CDR2 SQIVND (reference sequence). This CDR3 comprises 16 residues. The V and J ends lost 7 bases and 1 base respectively, with 14 bases between them. CDR3 residues: CASKLGALSGANVLTF. The CDR3 DNA follows: TGTGCCAGTAAATTGGGGGCCCTTTCTGGGGCCAACGTCCTGACTTTC.

The CDR3 nucleotides read TGCAGCGTTGAATCTGTCACTGAAGCTTTCTTT. This encodes CSVESVTEAFF. The gene calls are TRBV29-1 and TRBJ1-1; no reliable D call. Germline V gene sequence: CDR1 SQVTM, CDR2 ANQGSEA. The V end lost 2 bases, the J end lost 4 bases, and 5 bases lay between the germline ends. The CDR3 consists of 11 residues.

The rearrangement links TRBV4-2 to TRBJ2-1; D gene uncertain. Germline V gives CDR1 LGHNA, CDR2 YNFKEQ. Trimming left V 3 bases short and J 4 bases short, with 10 bases between. The CDR3 runs 14 residues. CDR3: CASSQALVYNEQFF. CDR3 coding DNA: TGTGCCAGCAGCCAGGCTCTGGTTTACAATGAGCAGTTCTTC.

The CDR3 reads CASSFMETQYF. CDR3 sequence (DNA): TGTGCCAGCAGCTTTATGGAGACCCAGTACTTC. The gene calls are TRBV7-2 and TRBJ2-5; no clear D gene. Trimming shortened V by 3 bases and J by 5 bases, and 4 bases separated the two germline ends. In germline, CDR1 is SGHTA, CDR2 FQGNSA. This CDR3 is 11 amino acids long. Full variable domain (remainder filled in from reference TRBV7-2 and TRBJ2-5): GAGVSQSPSNKVTEKGKDVELRCDPISGHTALYWYRQSLGQGLEFLIYFQGNSAPDKSGLPSDRFSAERTGGSVSTLTIQRTQQEDSAVYLCASSFMETQYFGPGTRLLVL.

The V and J genes are TRBV5-1 and TRBJ1-2; D is perhaps TRBD1 (5 bases). V was pared by 0 bases and J by 7 bases, with 13 bases between. The germline gives CDR1 SGHRS, CDR2 YFSETQ. CDR3 length: 14 residues. CDR3 sequence: CASSLGTPAGGYTF. The CDR3 DNA reads as TGCGCCAGCAGCTTGGGGACACCCGCTGGTGGCTACACCTTC. The full variable domain, in which reference TRBV5-1 and TRBJ1-2 provide the parts outside the CDR3, is KAGVTQTPRYLIKTRGQQVTLSCSPISGHRSVSWYQQTPGQGLQFLFEYFSETQRNKGNFPGRFSGRQFSNSRSEMNVSTLELGDSALYLCASSLGTPAGGYTFGSGTRLTVV.